These 24 T cell receptor beta chains originate from one sample sequenced in a study of OX40 agonist ivuxolimab in advanced cancers. Data came from immunoSEQ multiplex PCR; TCRdb stores just in-frame clones and leaves some out. The table shows approximately 15,000 clones, with roughly 86% occurring only once. Sequencing was performed on CD4+ or CD8+ T cells sorted from blood, taken in a trial of the OX40 agonist ivuxolimab. Receptors originate from an adult with an advanced solid tumor such as melanoma, head and neck, liver or kidney cancer.

This clone occurred a few times. The chain is built from TRBV15 and TRBJ1-5, with D possibly TRBD1 on 5 matching bases. V was cut by 0 bases and J by 8 bases, with 8 bases left in between. The CDR3 loop spans 13 amino acids. Germline assignment: CDR1 LNHNV and CDR2 YYDKDF (reference sequence). CDR3: CATSRDPGEPQHF. The CDR3 bases are TGTGCCACCAGCAGAGATCCGGGGGAGCCCCAGCATTTT.

Written as DNA, the CDR3 is TGTGCCAGCTCACCTGGGACGAGGTATGGCTACACCTTC. Translated: CASSPGTRYGYTF. The gene calls are TRBV18 and TRBJ1-2, with D possibly matching TRBD1 (5 bases). V shed 3 bases and J shed 5 bases, with 10 bases lying between them. The CDR3 runs 13 residues. Per the germline V gene, CDR1 is KGHSH and CDR2 is LQKENI.

As DNA, the CDR3 is TGCGCCAGCAGCCCGAGCCTTCCTTATGGCTACACCTTC. It specifies CASSPSLPYGYTF. The V and J genes are TRBV4-1 and TRBJ1-2; D remains ambiguous. V shed 4 bases and J shed 5 bases, with 11 bases lying between them. The germline CDR1 and CDR2 sequences are MGHRA and YSYEKL. This CDR3 has 13 amino acids.

The chain is built from TRBV4-1 and TRBJ2-1; possible D gene TRBD2, 5 bases. V lost 4 bases and J lost 9, with 16 bases in between. Germline loops: CDR1 MGHRA, CDR2 YSYEKL. The CDR3 loop spans 14 amino acids. CDR3 bases: TGCGCCAGCAGCCCCTTACCAAGCGGCGGTGAGCAGTTCTTC. Translation gives CASSPLPSGGEQFF.

This sequence joins TRBV6-5 and TRBJ1-2, with a tentative D call TRBD1 (5 bases). CDR1 and CDR2 (germline): MNHEY, SVGAGI. Trimming took 5 bases from V and 1 from J, leaving 8 bases between them. The CDR3 extends over 13 amino acids. DNA of the CDR3: TGTGCCAGCAGTCGGGACCATAACTATGGCTACACCTTC. Amino acids: CASSRDHNYGYTF.

V usage is TRBV5-4 and J usage is TRBJ2-3; D uncertain. The CDR3 spans 13 residues. The germline V gene has CDR1 SGHNT and CDR2 YYREEE (reference sequence). V was shortened by 0 bases and J by 4 bases, with 6 bases between the two germline ends. CDR3: CASSLAGPDTQYF. In DNA, the CDR3 is TGTGCCAGCAGCTTGGCCGGCCCAGATACGCAGTATTTT.

The chain uses TRBV5-1 and TRBJ1-1, with D perhaps matching TRBD1 (5 bases). There are 14 residues in the CDR3. V lost 2 bases and J lost 0, with 8 bases in between. Germline V gene sequence: CDR1 SGHRS, CDR2 YFSETQ. The CDR3 DNA sequence: TGCGCCAGCAGCTTACCAGGGATGAACACTGAAGCTTTCTTT. The encoded protein is CASSLPGMNTEAFF.

The chain is built from TRBV29-1 and TRBJ2-2, with unresolved D. The CDR3 is made up of 14 amino acids. Germline loops: CDR1 SQVTM, CDR2 ANQGSEA. Trimming removed 2 bases from V and 2 bases from J, with 9 bases in between. The CDR3 DNA is TGCAGCGTTGAAAAGGATACCAACACCGGGGAGCTGTTTTTT. Translated: CSVEKDTNTGELFF.

The chain has TRBV7-9 and TRBJ2-7; D is perhaps TRBD1 or TRBD2 (5 bases each). V lost 5 bases, J lost 0 bases, and 20 bases lay in between. Looked up from germline, CDR1 is SEHNR and CDR2 is FQNEAQ (reference sequence). This CDR3 region has 17 residues. CDR3 coding DNA: TGTGCCAGCAGCCTCGACACACCCCTGGGGGACTCCTACGAGCAGTACTTC. It codes for CASSLDTPLGDSYEQYF.

The V call is TRBV18, the J call TRBJ2-1; D gene ambiguous. This CDR3 spans 15 amino acids. V was cut by 5 bases and J by 0 bases, with 11 bases left in between. CDR1 is KGHSH and CDR2 is LQKENI in the germline V gene. The CDR3: CASSEGRSSYNEQFF. The CDR3 DNA reads as TGTGCCAGCTCAGAAGGACGCAGCTCCTACAATGAGCAGTTCTTC. Full variable domain (rest looked up from reference TRBV18 and TRBJ2-1): NAGVMQNPRHLVRRRGQEARLRCSPMKGHSHVYWYRQLPEEGLKFMVYLQKENIIDESGMPKERFSAEFPKEGPSILRIQQVVRGDSAAYFCASSEGRSSYNEQFFGPGTRLTVL.

This clone showed up just once. The chain is built from TRBV18 and TRBJ1-1; D is uncertain. There are 10 residues in the CDR3. Germline CDR1 is KGHSH and CDR2 is LQKENI. Trimming took 3 bases from V and 8 from J, leaving 4 bases between them. The CDR3 nucleotides read TGTGCCAGCTCACCGGAAGAAGCTTTCTTT. This translates into CASSPEEAFF.

The genes are TRBV19 and TRBJ2-1; D not resolved. The CDR3 covers 12 residues. Germline lookup yields CDR1 LNHDA and CDR2 SQIVND (reference sequence). Trimming took 5 bases from V and 4 from J, leaving 6 bases between them. DNA of the CDR3: TGTGCCAGTAGTCTTGGGTACAATGAGCAGTTCTTC. Its translation: CASSLGYNEQFF.

The V call is TRBV10-3, the J call TRBJ1-5; D unclear. V was clipped by 3 bases and J by 9 bases, with 9 bases between them. The CDR3 loop spans 12 amino acids. Per the germline V gene, CDR1 is ENHRY and CDR2 is SYGVKD. In nucleotides, the CDR3 is TGTGCCATCAGTGATGTTGATAGGCCCCAGCATTTT. Translation: CAISDVDRPQHF.

The chain uses TRBV7-6 and TRBJ1-5; D ambiguous. The CDR3 contains 13 residues. V lost 1 base and J lost 7, with 8 bases in between. CDR1 is SGHVS and CDR2 is FNYEAQ in the germline V gene. The CDR3 nucleotides are TGTGCCAGCAGCTTAGATCTGGGGCAGCCCCAGCATTTT. Translating gives CASSLDLGQPQHF.

The chain combines TRBV6-5 with TRBJ2-4; D not resolved. Trimming took 0 bases from V and 8 from J, leaving 14 bases between them. The CDR3 runs 15 residues. Germline V CDR1 and CDR2: MNHEY, SVGAGI. CDR3 in amino acids: CASSYSVDTQDIQYF. CDR3 DNA: TGTGCCAGCAGTTACTCGGTTGACACCCAGGACATTCAGTACTTC.

This chain uses TRBV7-8 with TRBJ2-1; the match to TRBD2 covers 10 bases. The CDR3 extends over 15 amino acids. J was trimmed by 8 bases and V by 2 bases; bases with no gene match: 6. Per germline, CDR1 SGHVS and CDR2 FQNEAQ. As DNA, the CDR3 is TGTGCCAGCAGCTTATGGAGCGGGAGGGAGGATGAGCAGTTCTTC. It yields the protein CASSLWSGREDEQFF. Full variable domain (outside the CDR3, taken from reference TRBV7-8 and TRBJ2-1): GAGVSQSPRYKVAKRGQDVALRCDPISGHVSLFWYQQALGQGPEFLTYFQNEAQLDKSGLPSDRFFAERPEGSVSTLKIQRTQQEDSAVYLCASSLWSGREDEQFFGPGTRLTVL.

The chain uses TRBV19 and TRBJ2-2, with 12 nucleotides matching TRBD2. Germline V gives CDR1 LNHDA, CDR2 SQIVND (reference sequence). The CDR3 totals 18 residues. V shed 5 bases and J 5 bases; nucleotides not matched to a gene: 12. Here the CDR3 reads CASSVTPLAGGGTGELFF. The CDR3 DNA reads as TGTGCCAGTAGTGTCACCCCACTAGCGGGGGGTGGTACCGGGGAGCTGTTTTTT. Complete variable domain (other parts from reference TRBV19 and TRBJ2-2): DGGITQSPKYLFRKEGQNVTLSCEQNLNHDAMYWYRQDPGQGLRLIYYSQIVNDFQKGDIAEGYSVSREKKESFPLTVTSAQKNPTAFYLCASSVTPLAGGGTGELFFGEGSRLTVL.

V and J are TRBV30 and TRBJ2-3, with D possibly being TRBD1 or TRBD2 (5 bases each). From germline, CDR1 is GTSNPN and CDR2 SVGIG (reference sequence). V was shortened by 0 bases and J by 0 bases, with 13 bases between the two germline ends. The CDR3 is 16 amino acids. CDR3 bases: TGTGCCTGGAGTGTCCTCGGGACGTCTAGCACAGATACGCAGTATTTT. Encoded protein: CAWSVLGTSSTDTQYF.

The CDR3 coding sequence is TGTGCCAGCAGCCTAGCGGGGGGAGGGCAAGAGACCCAGTACTTC. Amino acid sequence: CASSLAGGGQETQYF. The genes are TRBV4-2 and TRBJ2-5; 10 bases match TRBD2. With 4 bases clipped from V and 2 bases from J, the junction kept 4 bases outside the gene matches. The CDR3 totals 15 residues. The V gene's germline CDR1 is LGHNA and CDR2 YNFKEQ.

The chain joins TRBV27 to TRBJ1-5; a possible D gene is TRBD1 (5 bases). Germline loops: CDR1 MNHEY, CDR2 SMNVEV (reference sequence). The CDR3 totals 14 residues. V lost 6 bases, J lost 0 bases, and 9 bases lay in between. CDR3: CASRRDGSNQPQHF. The CDR3 DNA sequence: TGTGCCAGCAGGCGGGACGGTAGCAATCAGCCCCAGCATTTT.

The gene calls are TRBV6-5 and TRBJ1-6, with D possibly TRBD1 on 5 matching bases. Between the trimmed V and J ends, which lost 2 bases and 8 bases, there was a span of 13 bases. Germline V gene sequence: CDR1 MNHEY, CDR2 SVGAGI. The CDR3 loop spans 15 amino acids. CDR3 protein: CASSYAGLVHSPLHF. The CDR3 nucleotides read TGTGCCAGCAGTTACGCGGGACTTGTTCATTCACCCCTCCACTTT.

The V and J genes are TRBV5-8 and TRBJ1-1; unclear D gene. The CDR3 covers 12 residues. The germline V gene has CDR1 SGHTS and CDR2 YDEGEE. The ends were cut back, 4 bases at V and 7 bases at J, with 11 bases in the middle. CDR3 bases: TGTGCCAGCAGCCCGGGGATAGTTGAAGCTTTCTTT. Its translation is CASSPGIVEAFF.

This chain links TRBV7-9 with TRBJ2-3; D call uncertain. CDR1 is SEHNR, CDR2 FQNEAQ, per germline (reference sequence). This CDR3 region has 15 residues. The V and J ends lost 4 bases and 2 bases respectively, with 13 bases between them. The CDR3 region is CASSSKRSYTDTQYF. DNA of the CDR3: TGTGCCAGCAGCTCAAAAAGAAGTTACACAGATACGCAGTATTTT.

The chain carries TRBV10-2 and TRBJ2-1; 11 nucleotides align to TRBD2. CDR3 length: 18 residues. V was pared by 7 bases and J by 0 bases, with 11 bases of the junction left unmatched. In germline, CDR1 is WSHSY, CDR2 SAAADI. CDR3 sequence: CASNPASGGLSSYNEQFF. In DNA, the CDR3 is TGCGCCAGCAACCCGGCTAGCGGGGGGCTGAGCTCCTACAATGAGCAGTTCTTC.